A single sample is the source of the 9 T cell receptor beta chains below, sequenced in a study of blood T cells in healthy people across ages. PCR was performed a second time for roughly 7 to 12 cycles using a sample-barcoded 5' primer and a J-beta primer mix. TCRdb reprocessed the 5' RACE reads with MiXCR, giving one entry per CDR3 protein. The table shows approximately 800,000 distinct CDR3 sequences, with about 62% occurring only once. The material sequenced was blood. All receptors come from a young man in good health.

This clonotype has just a few counts. The chain combines TRBV29-1 with TRBJ2-3; 7 nucleotides match TRBD2. The ends lost 6 bases at V and 8 bases at J; junction bases unmatched: 11. Germline V gives CDR1 SQVTM, CDR2 ANQGSEA. CDR3 length: 13 residues. CDR3 sequence reads: CSVCREAHGTQYF. The CDR3 DNA sequence: TGCAGCGTGTGTCGGGAGGCACACGGTACGCAGTATTTT.

J is TRBJ2-3 and V is TRBV21-1; the DNA was not compared with TRBD2, the D call given in the table. TRBV21-1 is a pseudogene locus. The length of the CDR3 is 19 residues. The CDR3 sequence is CASSLPGLADHLITDTQYF. The DNA of the CDR3 is TGTGCCAGCAGCCTACCGGGACTAGCGGACCACTTAATCACAGATACGCAGTATTTT.

This clonotype came up once. The chain carries TRBV29-1 and TRBJ1-2; no clear D gene. Germline lookup yields CDR1 SQVTM and CDR2 ANQGSEA. V gave up 6 bases and J gave up 0 bases, with 17 bases separating them. The CDR3 has 15 residues. The CDR3 here is CSVDPTALANYGYTF. CDR3 nucleotides: TGCAGCGTGGATCCAACAGCGTTGGCTAACTATGGCTACACCTTC.

The chain couples TRBV4-2 to TRBJ2-1; TRBD2 aligns across 12 bases. Trimming took 0 bases from V and 0 from J; bases not matched to a gene: 15. The CDR3 loop spans 22 amino acids. Germline-derived CDR1 and CDR2 are LGHNA and YNFKEQ. CDR3 sequence reads: CASSQDEWGGLAGPSSYNEQFF. The CDR3 DNA reads TGTGCCAGCAGCCAAGATGAGTGGGGGGGACTAGCGGGTCCAAGCTCCTACAATGAGCAGTTCTTC.

The chain uses TRBV24-1 and TRBJ1-2; no reliable D call. V lost 4 bases and J 6 bases, leaving 8 bases between the germline ends. The CDR3 is 12 amino acids. The germline V gene encodes CDR1 KGHDR and CDR2 SFDVKD. The CDR3 nucleotides read TGTGCCACCAGTGACTGGATGGATGGCTACACCTTC. This sequence encodes CATSDWMDGYTF.

This clonotype has a single count. The V gene is TRBV6-1, the J gene TRBJ2-1; 11 bases align to TRBD2. With the DNA end fitting TRBJ2-7 better, the J assignment may be wrong. The germline gives CDR1 MNHNS, CDR2 SASEGT. The CDR3 sequence is 17 residues long. The CDR3 nucleotides are TGTGCCAGCAGTCAGGGACTAGCGGTGAGCTCCTACAATGAGCAGTACTTC. Translating it yields CASSQGLAVSSYNEQYF.

This clonotype was counted a few times. Written as DNA, the CDR3 is TGCAGTGCTCGACGGGAGAGGGACTACGAGCAGTACTTC. This translates into CSARRERDYEQYF. The chain is built from TRBV20-1 and TRBJ2-7; the D gene is possibly TRBD2 (6 bases). The CDR3 is made up of 13 amino acids. The germline V gene encodes CDR1 DFQATT and CDR2 SNEGSKA (reference sequence). Deletions cut 5 bases from V and 3 bases from J, with 14 bases between.

This clonotype was picked up a small number of times. J is TRBJ1-5 and V is TRBV6-1; 7 bases line up with TRBD1. CDR1 is MNHNS, CDR2 SASEGT, per germline. The CDR3 contains 14 residues. J gave up 6 bases and V 6 bases, and 8 bases lay outside the gene matches. The CDR3 region is CASRDYRGGQPQHF. The CDR3 nucleotides read TGTGCCAGCAGGGACTACAGGGGAGGTCAGCCCCAGCATTTT.

This sequence joins TRBV6-1 and TRBJ1-2; TRBD1 aligns across 7 bases. Germline V gene lookup returns CDR1 MNHNS and CDR2 SASEGT. The CDR3 is 14 residues long. V lost 4 bases and J lost 2; bases outside the gene matches: 4. CDR3 sequence: CASSVDRMNYGYTF. CDR3 bases: TGTGCCAGCAGTGTGGACAGGATGAACTATGGCTACACCTTC.